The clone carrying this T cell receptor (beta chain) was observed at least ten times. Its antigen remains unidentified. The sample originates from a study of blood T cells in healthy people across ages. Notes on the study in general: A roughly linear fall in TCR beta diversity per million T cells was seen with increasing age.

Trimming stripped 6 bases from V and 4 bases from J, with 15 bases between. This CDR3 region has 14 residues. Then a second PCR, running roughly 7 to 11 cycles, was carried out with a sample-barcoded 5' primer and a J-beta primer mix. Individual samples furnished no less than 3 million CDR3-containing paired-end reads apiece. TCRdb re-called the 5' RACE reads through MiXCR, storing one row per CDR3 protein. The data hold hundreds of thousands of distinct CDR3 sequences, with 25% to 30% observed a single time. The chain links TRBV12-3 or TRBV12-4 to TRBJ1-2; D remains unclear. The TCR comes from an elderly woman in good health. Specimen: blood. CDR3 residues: CASRGSGLGYGYTF. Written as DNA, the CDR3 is TGTGCCAGCAGGGGCAGCGGCCTAGGCTATGGCTACACCTTC.